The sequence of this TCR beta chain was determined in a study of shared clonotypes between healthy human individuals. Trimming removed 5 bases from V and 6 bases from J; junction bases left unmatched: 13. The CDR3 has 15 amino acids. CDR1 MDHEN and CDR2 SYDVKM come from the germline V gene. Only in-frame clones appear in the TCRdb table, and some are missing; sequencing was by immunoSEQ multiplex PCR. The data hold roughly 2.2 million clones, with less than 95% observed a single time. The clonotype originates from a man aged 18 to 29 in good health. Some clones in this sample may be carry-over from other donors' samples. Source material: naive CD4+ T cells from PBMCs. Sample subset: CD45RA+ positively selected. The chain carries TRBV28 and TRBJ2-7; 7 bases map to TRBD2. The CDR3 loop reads CASSPATRGSSEQYF. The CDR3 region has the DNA TGTGCCAGCAGTCCCGCGACGCGCGGGAGCTCCGAGCAGTACTTC.